The T cell receptor (beta chain) described here comes from a study of blood T cell repertoires in COVID-19. Study-wide background: The study drew acute and convalescent COVID-19 samples from the United States, Italy and Spain. T cells, B-cell-depleted T cells, or PBMCs supplied cDNA or gDNA.

The data were produced by immunoSEQ multiplex PCR, yet TCRdb's version contains in-frame clones alone and is incomplete. The sample yields around 200,000 clones, 80% to 90% seen once. The CDR3 contains 11 residues. Trimming left V 5 bases short and J 6 bases short, with 8 bases between. Germline V CDR1 and CDR2: MNHEY, SVGEGT. The sequenced sample was peripheral blood. This chain links TRBV6-2 or TRBV6-3 with TRBJ2-7; D may be TRBD1 (5 bases). The TCR comes from a middle-aged man with active or convalescent COVID-19. CDR3 sequence: CASSQGTEQYF. CDR3 in DNA: TGTGCCAGCAGTCAGGGAACCGAGCAGTACTTC.